A single T cell receptor beta chain is shown here with its context. Its antigen is unidentified. This entry belongs to a study of monozygotic twins with inflammatory bowel disease. Study-wide findings and caveats: It was observed that concordant and discordant twins did not differ in repertoire similarity, possibly given limited power.

After re-calling the 5' RACE reads, TCRdb lists one entry per CDR3 protein, DNA absent. Recorded for this sample: about 440,000 distinct CDR3 sequences. The sequence derives from a human donor with ulcerative colitis or Crohn's disease, or a healthy co-twin of an affected twin (not recorded which). Sequenced material: blood.

The CDR3 loop reads CASGAVYEQYF. J is TRBJ2-7 and V is TRBV7-9; TCRdb proposes TRBD2, but this gene call is untestable without DNA. The germline CDR1 and CDR2 sequences are SEHNR and FQNEAQ (reference sequence). CDR3 size: 11 residues.